The next 9 T cell receptor beta chains were all read from a single sample in a study of blood T cell repertoires in COVID-19. Only in-frame clones appear in the TCRdb table, and some are missing; sequencing was by immunoSEQ multiplex PCR. Of 94,000 or so clones in the sample, around 88% were seen once. Sequences were obtained from peripheral blood. All receptors come from a woman in her seventies with acute or convalescent COVID-19.

This chain connects TRBV11-3 to TRBJ2-3; D might be TRBD1 (5 bases). With 3 bases removed from V and 4 bases from J, the gap between germline ends came to 11 bases. This CDR3 comprises 14 residues. Germline-derived CDR1 and CDR2 are SGHNT and YENEEA. CDR3 DNA: TGTGCCAGCAGCTTTAGGGGTGTCTCAGATACGCAGTATTTT. This codes for CASSFRGVSDTQYF. The full variable domain, in which reference TRBV11-3 and TRBJ2-3 provide the parts outside the CDR3, is EAGVVQSPRYKIIEKKQPVAFWCNPISGHNTLYWYLQNLGQGPELLIRYENEEAVDDSQLPKDRFSAERLKGVDSTLKIQPAELGDSAVYLCASSFRGVSDTQYFGPGTRLTVL.

The chain recombines TRBV20-1 with TRBJ2-3, with 10 bases aligning to TRBD1. The CDR3 runs 16 residues. Germline loops: CDR1 DFQATT, CDR2 SNEGSKA (reference sequence). Losses at the gene ends were 3 bases for V and 2 bases for J; bases not matched to a gene: 8. CDR3 sequence: CSASGTGDLDTDTQYF. The CDR3 DNA reads TGCAGTGCTAGTGGGACAGGGGACCTCGACACAGATACGCAGTATTTT.

The genes are TRBV3-1 (or the pseudogene TRBV3-2) and TRBJ1-6; D possibly corresponds to TRBD1 (5 bases). The germline CDR1 and CDR2 sequences are LGHDT and YNNKEL (reference sequence). V shed 4 bases and J shed 8 bases, with 18 bases lying between them. The CDR3 loop spans 16 amino acids. The CDR3 reads CASSRRYQGWDSPLHF. For the CDR3, the DNA is TGTGCCAGCAGCCGAAGATATCAGGGCTGGGATTCACCCCTCCACTTT.

This sequence joins TRBV2 and TRBJ1-6; possibly TRBD1 for D (6 bases). Germline loops: CDR1 SNHLY, CDR2 FYNNEI. The CDR3 runs 13 residues. V lost 10 bases to trimming and J lost 7 bases, with 14 bases between them. The CDR3 coding sequence is TGTGCCACCCAGGGGAGTACCAATTCACCCCTCCACTTT. Protein sequence: CATQGSTNSPLHF.

The V call is TRBV28, the J call TRBJ1-5, with D possibly TRBD1 on 5 matching bases. CDR1 is MDHEN and CDR2 is SYDVKM in the germline V gene. The CDR3 sequence is 14 residues long. V was trimmed by 7 bases and J by 3 bases, leaving 13 bases between them. CDR3 DNA sequence: TGTGCCAGCACCCGCGGGGGACCCAATCAGCCCCAGCATTTT. Translated, it gives CASTRGGPNQPQHF. The full variable domain, with the rest looked up from reference TRBV28 and TRBJ1-5, is DVKVTQSSRYLVKRTGEKVFLECVQDMDHENMFWYRQDPGLGLRLIYFSYDVKMKEKGDIPEGYSVSREKKERFSLILESASTNQTSMYLCASTRGGPNQPQHFGDGTRLSIL.

The J gene is TRBJ2-1, the V gene TRBV27; no clear D gene. With 2 bases removed from V and 0 bases from J, the gap between germline ends came to 20 bases. This CDR3 is built from 19 residues. Germline V gene sequence: CDR1 MNHEY, CDR2 SMNVEV (reference sequence). The CDR3 nucleotides are TGTGCCAGCAGTTTAACCCCACCTTCAGGCCTGAGCTCCTACAATGAGCAGTTCTTC. This translates into CASSLTPPSGLSSYNEQFF.

This chain connects TRBV21-1 to TRBJ1-2. TRBV21-1 counts as a pseudogene. CDR3 size: 16 residues. DNA for the CDR3: TGTGCCAGCAGCAAAGTTTGCTGGAGGGACTATTGTGGCTACACCTTC. Its protein product is CASSKVCWRDYCGYTF.

CDR3 in DNA: TGCAGCGTTGGGGGGTTAGGGGGCAGCGGCTACACCTTC. The encoded protein is CSVGGLGGSGYTF. This chain links TRBV29-1 with TRBJ1-2, with 7 bases lining up with TRBD1. The ends lost 4 bases at V and 8 bases at J; junction bases unmatched: 10. This CDR3 spans 13 amino acids. CDR1 and CDR2 from the germline V gene are SQVTM and ANQGSEA. Drawing the rest from reference TRBV29-1 and TRBJ1-2, the complete variable domain is SAVISQKPSRDICQRGTSLTIQCQVDSQVTMMFWYRQQPGQSLTLIATANQGSEATYESGFVIDKFPISRPNLTFSTLTVSNMSPEDSSIYLCSVGGLGGSGYTFGSGTRLTVV.

CDR3 protein: CASMGGNTEAFF. The CDR3 nucleotides are TGTGCCAGCATGGGGGGGAACACTGAAGCTTTCTTT. The chain combines TRBV2 with TRBJ1-1, with D tentatively TRBD1 (5 bases). The germline gives CDR1 SNHLY, CDR2 FYNNEI. Trimming cost V 7 bases and J 1 base, with 7 bases left between them. This CDR3 spans 12 amino acids.